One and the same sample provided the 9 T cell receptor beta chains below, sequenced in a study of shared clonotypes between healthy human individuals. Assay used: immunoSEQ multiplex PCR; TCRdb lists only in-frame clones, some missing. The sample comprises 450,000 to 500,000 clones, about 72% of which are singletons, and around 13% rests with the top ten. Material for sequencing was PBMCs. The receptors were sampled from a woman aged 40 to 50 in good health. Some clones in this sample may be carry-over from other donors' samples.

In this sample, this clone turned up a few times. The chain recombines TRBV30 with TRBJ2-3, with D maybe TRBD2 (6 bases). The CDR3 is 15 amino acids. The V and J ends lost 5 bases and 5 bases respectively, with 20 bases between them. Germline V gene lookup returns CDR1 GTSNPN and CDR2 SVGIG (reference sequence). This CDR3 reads CAWWRTTQVLDTQYF. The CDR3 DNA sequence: TGTGCCTGGTGGCGGACTACCCAGGTGTTAGATACGCAGTATTTT.

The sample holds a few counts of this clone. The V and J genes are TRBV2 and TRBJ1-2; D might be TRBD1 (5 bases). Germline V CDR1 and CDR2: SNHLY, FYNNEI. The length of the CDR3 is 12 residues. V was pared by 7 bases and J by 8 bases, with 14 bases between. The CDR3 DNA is TGTGCCAGCACCCCAGGGTATGGGGGCTACACCTTC. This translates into CASTPGYGGYTF.

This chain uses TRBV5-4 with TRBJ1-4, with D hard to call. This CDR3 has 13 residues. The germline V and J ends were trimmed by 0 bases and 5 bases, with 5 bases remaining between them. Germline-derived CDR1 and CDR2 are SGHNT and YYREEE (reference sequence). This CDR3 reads CASSLVGNEKLFF. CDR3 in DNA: TGTGCCAGCAGCTTGGTGGGAAATGAAAAACTGTTTTTT.

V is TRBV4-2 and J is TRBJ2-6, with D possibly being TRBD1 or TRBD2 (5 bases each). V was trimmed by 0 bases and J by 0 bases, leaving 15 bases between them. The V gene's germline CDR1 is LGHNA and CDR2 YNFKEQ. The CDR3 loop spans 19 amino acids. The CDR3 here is CASSQEPSGAASGANVLTF. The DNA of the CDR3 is TGTGCCAGCAGCCAAGAACCCTCCGGGGCAGCCTCTGGGGCCAACGTCCTGACTTTC.

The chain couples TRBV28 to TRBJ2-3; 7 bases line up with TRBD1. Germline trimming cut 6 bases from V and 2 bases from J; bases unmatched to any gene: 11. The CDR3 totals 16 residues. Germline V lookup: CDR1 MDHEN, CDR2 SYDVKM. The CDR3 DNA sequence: TGTGCCAGCAGCCCGGGACAGTCTGTCTACACAGATACGCAGTATTTT. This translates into CASSPGQSVYTDTQYF.

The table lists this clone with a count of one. CDR3 region: CASSTGTANEQFF. In DNA form, the CDR3 reads TGCGCCAGCAGCACCGGGACAGCCAATGAGCAGTTCTTC. This chain joins TRBV5-1 and TRBJ2-1; 7 nucleotides match TRBD1. CDR3 length equals 13 residues. V lost 4 bases to trimming and J lost 6 bases; unmatched junction nucleotides: 4. Germline-derived CDR1 and CDR2 are SGHRS and YFSETQ.

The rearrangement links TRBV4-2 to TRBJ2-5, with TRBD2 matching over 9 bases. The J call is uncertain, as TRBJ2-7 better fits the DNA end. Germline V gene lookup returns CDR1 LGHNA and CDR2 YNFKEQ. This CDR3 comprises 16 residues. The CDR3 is CASSQDYSGSPYEQYF. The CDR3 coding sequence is TGTGCCAGCAGCCAAGATTATAGCGGGAGTCCCTACGAGCAGTACTTC.

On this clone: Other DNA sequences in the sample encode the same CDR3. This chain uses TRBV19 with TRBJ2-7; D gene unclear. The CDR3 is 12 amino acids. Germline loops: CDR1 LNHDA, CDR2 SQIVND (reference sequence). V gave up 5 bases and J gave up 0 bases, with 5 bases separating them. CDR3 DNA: TGTGCCAGTAGTTCGGGCTCCTACGAGCAGTACTTC. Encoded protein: CASSSGSYEQYF. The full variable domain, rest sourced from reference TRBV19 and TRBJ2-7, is DGGITQSPKYLFRKEGQNVTLSCEQNLNHDAMYWYRQDPGQGLRLIYYSQIVNDFQKGDIAEGYSVSREKKESFPLTVTSAQKNPTAFYLCASSSGSYEQYFGPGTRLTVT.

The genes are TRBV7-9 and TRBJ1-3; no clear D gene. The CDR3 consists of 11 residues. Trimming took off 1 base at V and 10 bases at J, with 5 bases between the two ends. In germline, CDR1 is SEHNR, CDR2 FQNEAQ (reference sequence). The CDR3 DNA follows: TGTGCCAGCAGCTTAGATTGGACCATATATTTT. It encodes CASSLDWTIYF.